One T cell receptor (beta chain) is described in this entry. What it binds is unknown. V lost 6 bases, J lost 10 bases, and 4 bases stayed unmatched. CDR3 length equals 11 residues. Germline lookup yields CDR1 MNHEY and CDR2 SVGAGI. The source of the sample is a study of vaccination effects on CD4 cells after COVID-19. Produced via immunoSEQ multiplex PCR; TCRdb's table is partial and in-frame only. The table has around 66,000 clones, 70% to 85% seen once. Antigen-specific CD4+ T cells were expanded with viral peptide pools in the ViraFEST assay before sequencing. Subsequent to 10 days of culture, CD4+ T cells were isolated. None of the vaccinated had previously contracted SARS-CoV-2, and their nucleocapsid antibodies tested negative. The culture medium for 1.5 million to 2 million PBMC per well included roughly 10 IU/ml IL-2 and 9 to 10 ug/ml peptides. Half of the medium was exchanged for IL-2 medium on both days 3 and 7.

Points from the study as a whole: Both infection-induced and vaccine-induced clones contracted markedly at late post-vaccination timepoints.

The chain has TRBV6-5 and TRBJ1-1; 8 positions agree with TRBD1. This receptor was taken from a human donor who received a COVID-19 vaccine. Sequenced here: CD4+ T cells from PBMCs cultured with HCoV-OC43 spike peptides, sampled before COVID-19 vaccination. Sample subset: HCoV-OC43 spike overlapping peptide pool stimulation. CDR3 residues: CASSNDRGAFF. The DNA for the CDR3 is TGTGCCAGCAGCAATGACAGGGGAGCTTTCTTT.